This TCR beta chain was captured in a study of shared clonotypes between healthy human individuals. Only CD45RO-negative cells positively selected for CCR7 counted as naive CD8 cells, so terminally differentiated effector memory CD45RA+ cells were excluded. V lost 4 bases and J lost 4, with 14 bases in between. CDR1 SGHKS and CDR2 YYEKEE come from the germline V gene (reference sequence). This CDR3 has 14 residues. In replicate PCRs of sorted subsets, roughly 210 ng DNA, tens of thousands of T cell genomes, was used. This table comes from immunoSEQ multiplex PCR, and its TCRdb copy is limited to in-frame clones, with some not included. The sample consists of about 2 million clones, about 95% of them appearing once.

Sequencing used naive CD8+ T cells sorted from blood. V is TRBV5-5 and J is TRBJ1-1; no firm D call. The receptor was isolated from a man younger than 35 in good health. The CDR3 loop reads CASSQARRATEAFF. CDR3 in DNA: TGTGCCAGCAGCCAAGCTCGACGGGCCACTGAAGCTTTCTTT.